The 5 T cell receptor beta chains below all came from one sample that was sequenced in a study of blood T cell repertoires in COVID-19. Sequenced by immunoSEQ multiplex PCR; TCRdb stores in-frame clones only, minus some. The sample includes more than 350,000 clones, about 88% of them seen just once. Sequenced material: PBMCs or T cells enriched from blood (not recorded which). Receptor source: a woman aged 18-30 years who had been exposed to COVID-19.

The rearrangement links TRBV10-3 to TRBJ1-2, with D unresolved. The CDR3 contains 12 residues. Trimming left V 6 bases short and J 9 bases short, with 14 bases between. Germline loops: CDR1 ENHRY, CDR2 SYGVKD. The CDR3 spells CAISTDGSRYTF. In DNA form, the CDR3 reads TGTGCCATCAGCACCGACGGGTCCCGCTACACCTTC.

This clone occurred a few times. The CDR3 is CASSQALAGSYEQYF. The CDR3 nucleotides are TGTGCCAGCAGCCAAGCACTAGCGGGCTCCTACGAGCAGTACTTC. J is TRBJ2-7 and V is TRBV14; 9 bases fit TRBD2. The germline CDR1 and CDR2 sequences are SGHDN and FVKESK. The V segment lost 1 base and the J segment 0 bases; nucleotides outside the gene matches: 1. CDR3 size: 15 residues. The full variable domain, its missing parts supplied by reference TRBV14 and TRBJ2-7, is EAGVTQFPSHSVIEKGQTVTLRCDPISGHDNLYWYRRVMGKEIKFLLHFVKESKQDESGMPNNRFLAERTGGTYSTLKVQPAELEDSGVYFCASSQALAGSYEQYFGPGTRLTVT.

This chain links TRBV4-3 with TRBJ2-1; TRBD1 matches at 7 bases. V lost 0 bases to trimming and J lost 0 bases; unmatched junction nucleotides: 2. The V gene's germline CDR1 is LGHNA and CDR2 YSLEER. The CDR3 totals 16 residues. The CDR3 region has the DNA TGCGCCAGCAGCCAAGATCCAGGGGGCTCCTACAATGAGCAGTTCTTC. Amino acid sequence: CASSQDPGGSYNEQFF.

The chain couples TRBV6-5 to TRBJ1-3; 12 nucleotides agree with TRBD1. V trimming: 6 bases; J trimming: 7 bases; junction bases outside the gene matches: 4. Germline CDR1 is MNHEY and CDR2 is SVGAGI. The CDR3 extends over 14 amino acids. The DNA of the CDR3 is TGTGCCAGCAGCTCGGGACAGGGGGCCAACACCATATATTTT. It codes for CASSSGQGANTIYF.

V is TRBV21-1 and J is TRBJ1-4; the table assigns TRBD1, which was not confirmed against the DNA. TRBV21-1 is annotated as a pseudogene. This CDR3 is 19 amino acids long. CDR3: CASRSSGGPFKVSNEKLFF. The DNA for the CDR3 is TGTGCCAGCCGTTCTTCAGGGGGCCCCTTCAAGGTGTCTAATGAAAAACTGTTTTTT.